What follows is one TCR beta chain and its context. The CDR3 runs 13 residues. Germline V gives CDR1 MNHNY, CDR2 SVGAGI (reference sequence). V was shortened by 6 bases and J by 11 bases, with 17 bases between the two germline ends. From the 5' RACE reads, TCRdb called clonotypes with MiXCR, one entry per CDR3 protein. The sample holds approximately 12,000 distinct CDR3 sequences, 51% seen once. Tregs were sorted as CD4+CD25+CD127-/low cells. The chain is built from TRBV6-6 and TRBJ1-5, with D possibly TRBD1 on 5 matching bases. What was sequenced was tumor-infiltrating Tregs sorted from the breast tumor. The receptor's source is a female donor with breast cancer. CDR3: CASRVRDSQSQHF. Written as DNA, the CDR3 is TGTGCCAGCAGGGTCCGGGACTCGCAGTCCCAGCATTTT.